This is a list of T cell receptor beta chains from one sample in a study of cytomegalovirus exposure and HLA in healthy donors. The method was immunoSEQ multiplex PCR; TCRdb's version includes in-frame clones alone and lacks a portion of them. The repertoire consists of some 130,000 clones, with 75% to 85% occurring once and the leading ten covering over 0.95%. Material: PBMCs. The origin of the receptors is a girl aged 2 to 9 in good health and CMV-seronegative. CDR3s include the opening cysteine and the closing phenylalanine or tryptophan. A D gene is named only where the DNA matches it firmly. The size of a clone is reported for some rows only, either as once, few or many, or as a class for expanded clones.

CDR3 protein: CASSLEHRGVGNTIYF; CDR3 DNA: TGCGCCAGCAGCTTGGAGCACAGGGGAGTTGGAAACACCATATATTTT; J gene: TRBJ1-3; V gene: TRBV5-1; clone size: -; D gene: TRBD1
CDR3 protein: CASSLRGGGVGYGYTF; CDR3 DNA: TGTGCCAGCAGTTTAAGGGGAGGGGGAGTAGGGTATGGCTACACCTTC; J gene: TRBJ1-2; V gene: TRBV28; clone size: -; D gene: -
CDR3 protein: CASKDRSSGLMNTEAFF; CDR3 DNA: TGTGCCAGCAAGGACCGTTCATCAGGGTTAATGAACACTGAAGCTTTCTTT; J gene: TRBJ1-1; V gene: TRBV2; clone size: -; D gene: -
CDR3 protein: CASSLGGPGLANYGYTF; CDR3 DNA: TGTGCCAGCAGCTTAGGGGGGCCAGGGTTAGCTAACTATGGCTACACCTTC; J gene: TRBJ1-2; V gene: TRBV7-2; clone size: -; D gene: -
CDR3 protein: CASSLTGTGGRIGYTF; CDR3 DNA: TGTGCCAGCAGTTTAACCGGGACAGGGGGCAGGATTGGCTACACCTTC; J gene: TRBJ1-2; V gene: TRBV27; clone size: -; D gene: TRBD1
CDR3 protein: CASSLFSASGTGGSNEQFF; CDR3 DNA: TGTGCCAGCAGCTTATTCTCGGCTTCGGGGACAGGGGGCTCGAATGAGCAGTTCTTC; J gene: TRBJ2-1; V gene: TRBV7-3; clone size: -; D gene: TRBD1
CDR3 protein: CASSVQTTTIDEQYF; CDR3 DNA: TGTGCCAGCAGTGTTCAGACCACGACTATCGACGAGCAGTACTTC; J gene: TRBJ2-7; V gene: TRBV2; clone size: -; D gene: -
CDR3 protein: CSVEEDGGDTEAFF; CDR3 DNA: TGTAGCGTTGAAGAGGATGGCGGGGACACTGAAGCTTTCTTT; J gene: TRBJ1-1; V gene: TRBV29-1; clone size: -; D gene: -
CDR3 protein: CASSLTGFSYNSPLHF; CDR3 DNA: TGTGCCAGCAGCTTGACGGGGTTTTCCTATAATTCACCCCTCCACTTT; J gene: TRBJ1-6; V gene: TRBV5-6; clone size: once; D gene: -
CDR3 protein: CASSLEGGGAGYTF; CDR3 DNA: TGTGCCAGCAGCTTGGAAGGCGGGGGGGCTGGCTACACCTTC; J gene: TRBJ1-2; V gene: TRBV5-6; clone size: few; D gene: -
CDR3 protein: CASSPDTLSDTQYF; CDR3 DNA: TGTGCCAGCAGCCCGGACACCCTTTCAGATACGCAGTATTTT; J gene: TRBJ2-3; V gene: TRBV7-3; clone size: -; D gene: -
CDR3 protein: CASSSAYRSGTGELFF; CDR3 DNA: TGTGCCAGCAGCTCCGCCTACAGGAGTGGCACCGGGGAGCTGTTTTTT; J gene: TRBJ2-2; V gene: TRBV7-2; clone size: -; D gene: -
CDR3 protein: CASSLGYTLNTEAFF; CDR3 DNA: TGTGCCAGCAGCTTAGGGTACACCCTGAACACTGAAGCTTTCTTT; J gene: TRBJ1-1; V gene: TRBV13; clone size: -; D gene: -
CDR3 protein: CAWDPGISNEQFF; CDR3 DNA: TGTGCCTGGGACCCAGGGATCTCAAATGAGCAGTTCTTC; J gene: TRBJ2-1; V gene: TRBV30; clone size: -; D gene: -
CDR3 protein: CASSPQQGIYEQYF; CDR3 DNA: TGTGCCAGCAGCCCCCAGCAGGGCATCTACGAGCAGTACTTC; J gene: TRBJ2-7; V gene: TRBV7-2; clone size: -; D gene: -
CDR3 protein: CASREPGQGINTEAFF; CDR3 DNA: TGTGCCAGCAGGGAGCCGGGACAGGGGATCAACACTGAAGCTTTCTTT; J gene: TRBJ1-1; V gene: TRBV7-9; clone size: -; D gene: TRBD1
CDR3 protein: CASTPRGAGVTEQFF; CDR3 DNA: TGTGCCAGCACCCCGAGGGGAGCGGGAGTTACTGAGCAGTTCTTC; J gene: TRBJ2-1; V gene: TRBV28; clone size: -; D gene: TRBD2
CDR3 protein: CASSQRGLSKNIQYF; CDR3 DNA: TGTGCCAGCAGCCAGCGGGGGTTGTCAAAAAACATTCAGTACTTC; J gene: TRBJ2-4; V gene: TRBV14; clone size: -; D gene: TRBD2
CDR3 protein: CASSQDLAGASNQPQHF; CDR3 DNA: TGCGCCAGCAGCCAAGATCTAGCGGGGGCCAGCAATCAGCCCCAGCATTTT; J gene: TRBJ1-5; V gene: TRBV4-1; clone size: -; D gene: -
CDR3 protein: CASSLGTGDPLNYGYTF; CDR3 DNA: TGTGCCAGCAGCTTAGGGACAGGGGACCCACTTAACTATGGCTACACCTTC; J gene: TRBJ1-2; V gene: TRBV11-2; clone size: -; D gene: TRBD1
CDR3 protein: CASSITGENTEAFF; CDR3 DNA: TGTGCCAGTAGTATCACAGGGGAGAACACTGAAGCTTTCTTT; J gene: TRBJ1-1; V gene: TRBV19; clone size: few; D gene: TRBD1